The entry that follows covers one T cell receptor (beta chain) sequence. The sample has other DNA sequences that encode this CDR3 too. This entry comes from a study of blood T cell repertoires in COVID-19. Profiled with immunoSEQ multiplex PCR; TCRdb holds only in-frame clones, not every one. This table has 300,000 to 350,000 clones, about 90% appearing once. Trimming cost V 0 bases and J 2 bases, with 7 bases left between them. This CDR3 spans 14 amino acids. Germline V gives CDR1 SGHTA, CDR2 FQGNSA. The source material was PBMCs or T cells enriched from blood (not recorded which). The chain has TRBV7-2 and TRBJ1-1; D remains ambiguous. The sequence was obtained from a woman in her twenties or thirties who had recovered from COVID-19. The CDR3 DNA reads as TGTGCCAGCAGCTTAGCCGGGGTTAACACTGAAGCTTTCTTT. Its protein is CASSLAGVNTEAFF. Variable domain in full (rest from reference TRBV7-2 and TRBJ1-1): GAGVSQSPSNKVTEKGKDVELRCDPISGHTALYWYRQSLGQGLEFLIYFQGNSAPDKSGLPSDRFSAERTGGSVSTLTIQRTQQEDSAVYLCASSLAGVNTEAFFGQGTRLTVV.